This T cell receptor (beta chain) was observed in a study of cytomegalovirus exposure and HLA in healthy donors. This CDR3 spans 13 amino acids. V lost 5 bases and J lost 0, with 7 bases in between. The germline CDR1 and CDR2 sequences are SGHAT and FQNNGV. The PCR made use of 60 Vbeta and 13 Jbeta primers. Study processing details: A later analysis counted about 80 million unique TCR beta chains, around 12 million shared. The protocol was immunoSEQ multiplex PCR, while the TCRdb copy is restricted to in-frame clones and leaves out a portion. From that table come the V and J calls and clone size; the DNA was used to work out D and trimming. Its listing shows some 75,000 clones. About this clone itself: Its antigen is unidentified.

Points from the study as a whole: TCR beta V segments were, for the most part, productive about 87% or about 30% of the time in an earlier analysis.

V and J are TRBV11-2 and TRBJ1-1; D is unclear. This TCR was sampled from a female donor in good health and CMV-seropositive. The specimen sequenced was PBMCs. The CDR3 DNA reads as TGTGCCAGCAGCCATACTTTGAACACTGAAGCTTTCTTT. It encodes CASSHTLNTEAFF.